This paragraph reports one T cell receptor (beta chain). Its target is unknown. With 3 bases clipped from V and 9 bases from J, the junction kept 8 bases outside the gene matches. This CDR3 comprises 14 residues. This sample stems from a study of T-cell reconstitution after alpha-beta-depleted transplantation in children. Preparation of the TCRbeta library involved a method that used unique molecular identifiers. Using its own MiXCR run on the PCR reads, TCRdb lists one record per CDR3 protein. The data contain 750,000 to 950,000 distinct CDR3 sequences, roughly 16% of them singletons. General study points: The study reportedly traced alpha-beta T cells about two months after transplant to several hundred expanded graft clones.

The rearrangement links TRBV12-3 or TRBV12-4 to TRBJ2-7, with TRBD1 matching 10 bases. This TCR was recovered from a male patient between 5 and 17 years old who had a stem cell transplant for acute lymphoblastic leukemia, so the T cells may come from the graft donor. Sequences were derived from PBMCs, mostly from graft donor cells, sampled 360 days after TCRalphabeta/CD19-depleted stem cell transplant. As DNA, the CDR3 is TGTGCCAGCAGTTTTCCGGGACAGGGGAATCCGCAGTACTTC. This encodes CASSFPGQGNPQYF.